The rows below give T cell receptor beta chains drawn from one sample of a study of shared clonotypes between healthy human individuals. Assay: immunoSEQ multiplex PCR; the TCRdb copy retains only in-frame clones and omits some. This table holds about 1.1 million clones, about 84% found once. What was sequenced was memory CD4+ T cells from PBMCs. The receptors originated from a man between 18 and 35 years old in good health. Some clones in this sample may be carry-over from other donors' samples. Both conserved end residues are part of each CDR3. Fields, in order: J gene, CDR3 length, D gene, clone size, V gene, CDR3 DNA, CDR3 protein. D genes are given only for firm matches. The size field is filled for only some rows; it gives once, few, many or a size class.

j_gene: TRBJ1-4
len: 15
d_gene: TRBD1
abundance: NA
v_gene: TRBV5-1
CDR3nt: TGCGCCAGCAGCCCGCAGGGGGGTGCTAATGAAAAACTGTTTTTT
CDR3aa: CASSPQGGANEKLFF

j_gene: TRBJ2-2
len: 15
d_gene: TRBD2
abundance: NA
v_gene: TRBV19
CDR3nt: TGTGCCAGTAGTCAACTAGCGGCTAACACCGGGGAGCTGTTTTTT
CDR3aa: CASSQLAANTGELFF

j_gene: TRBJ2-3
len: 14
d_gene: NA
abundance: NA
v_gene: TRBV4-2
CDR3nt: TGTGCCAGCAGCCAAGAACTGGCCACAGATACGCAGTATTTT
CDR3aa: CASSQELATDTQYF

j_gene: TRBJ2-7
len: 13
d_gene: NA
abundance: NA
v_gene: TRBV30
CDR3nt: TGTGCCTGGAGTCTGGACGGCTCCTACGAGCAGTACTTC
CDR3aa: CAWSLDGSYEQYF

j_gene: TRBJ1-1
len: 12
d_gene: NA
abundance: NA
v_gene: TRBV7-9
CDR3nt: TGTGCCAGCAGCTTCGGAGACACTGAAGCTTTCTTT
CDR3aa: CASSFGDTEAFF

j_gene: TRBJ2-7
len: 18
d_gene: TRBD2
abundance: NA
v_gene: TRBV10-1
CDR3nt: TGCGCCAGCGGCCCGTGGGTTTTGAGCGGGAGGGAAAGGTACGAGCAGTACTTC
CDR3aa: CASGPWVLSGRERYEQYF

j_gene: TRBJ2-3
len: 13
d_gene: NA
abundance: NA
v_gene: TRBV19
CDR3nt: TGTGCCAGTAGTATGGGGGCTGGGGATACGCAGTATTTT
CDR3aa: CASSMGAGDTQYF

j_gene: TRBJ2-7
len: 14
d_gene: TRBD1
abundance: NA
v_gene: TRBV11-1
CDR3nt: TGTGCCAGCAGCTTCGACAGGGGCATGAACGAGCAGTACTTC
CDR3aa: CASSFDRGMNEQYF

j_gene: TRBJ1-2
len: 15
d_gene: TRBD1
abundance: once
v_gene: TRBV28
CDR3nt: TGTGCCAGCAGTTGGCAGGGGGCGCCGAACTATGGCTACACCTTC
CDR3aa: CASSWQGAPNYGYTF

j_gene: TRBJ2-7
len: 14
d_gene: TRBD1
abundance: NA
v_gene: TRBV6-1
CDR3nt: TGTGCCAGCAGTACGGACAGGGCTTCCTACGAGCAGTACTTC
CDR3aa: CASSTDRASYEQYF

j_gene: TRBJ1-6
len: 13
d_gene: NA
abundance: NA
v_gene: TRBV11-3
CDR3nt: TGTGCCAGCAGCTTAGGCCCGGATTCACCCCTCCACTTT
CDR3aa: CASSLGPDSPLHF

j_gene: TRBJ2-7
len: 15
d_gene: TRBD1
abundance: NA
v_gene: TRBV7-2
CDR3nt: TGTGCCAGCAGCAAGGGGGACAGGGGCTCCTACGAGCAGTACTTC
CDR3aa: CASSKGDRGSYEQYF

j_gene: TRBJ2-3
len: 15
d_gene: NA
abundance: NA
v_gene: TRBV5-1
CDR3nt: TGCGCCAGCAGCTTGGGGACGGCTAGGACAGATACGCAGTATTTT
CDR3aa: CASSLGTARTDTQYF

j_gene: TRBJ1-2
len: 15
d_gene: NA
abundance: NA
v_gene: TRBV18
CDR3nt: TGTGCCAGCTCCCCCGGGACACCGTCTAACTATGGCTACACCTTC
CDR3aa: CASSPGTPSNYGYTF

j_gene: TRBJ2-5
len: 14
d_gene: NA
abundance: once
v_gene: TRBV7-9
CDR3nt: TGTGCCAGCAGCTTATCGGAGGGGTGGGAGACCCAGTACTTC
CDR3aa: CASSLSEGWETQYF

j_gene: TRBJ2-7
len: 14
d_gene: TRBD1
abundance: once
v_gene: TRBV7-3
CDR3nt: TGTGCCAGCAGCCGAAGCCAGGGGGCGAGGGAGCAGTACTTC
CDR3aa: CASSRSQGAREQYF

j_gene: TRBJ2-1
len: 16
d_gene: TRBD2
abundance: NA
v_gene: TRBV4-3
CDR3nt: TGCGCCAGCAGCCACGCCGGGACTAGCGTTTACAATGAGCAGTTCTTC
CDR3aa: CASSHAGTSVYNEQFF

j_gene: TRBJ2-1
len: 16
d_gene: NA
abundance: NA
v_gene: TRBV19
CDR3nt: TGTGCCAGTAGTATGGCGGGCGCGAGCTCCTACAATGAGCAGTTCTTC
CDR3aa: CASSMAGASSYNEQFF

j_gene: TRBJ2-7
len: 17
d_gene: NA
abundance: NA
v_gene: TRBV6-1
CDR3nt: TGTGCCAGCAGTGTTGGGACCTCTCGACCTCGACGGGAGGAGCAGTACTTC
CDR3aa: CASSVGTSRPRREEQYF

j_gene: TRBJ2-7
len: 14
d_gene: TRBD2
abundance: NA
v_gene: TRBV7-3
CDR3nt: TGTGCCAGCAGCTTAGGAGTTAGCGGGAGCGAGCAGTACTTC
CDR3aa: CASSLGVSGSEQYF

j_gene: TRBJ2-5
len: 15
d_gene: TRBD2
abundance: once
v_gene: TRBV2
CDR3nt: TGTGCCAGCACCGGGACTAGCGGGAGCGTGGAGACCCAGTACTTC
CDR3aa: CASTGTSGSVETQYF

j_gene: TRBJ1-1
len: 16
d_gene: TRBD1
abundance: NA
v_gene: TRBV5-1
CDR3nt: TGCGCCAGCAGCCCGGACAGGGGAAGAAGGAACACTGAAGCTTTCTTT
CDR3aa: CASSPDRGRRNTEAFF

j_gene: TRBJ1-2
len: 13
d_gene: NA
abundance: NA
v_gene: TRBV6-1
CDR3nt: TGTGCCAGCAGTGATTGGGGGAACTATGGCTACACCTTC
CDR3aa: CASSDWGNYGYTF

j_gene: TRBJ2-7
len: 14
d_gene: TRBD1
abundance: many
v_gene: TRBV5-6
CDR3nt: TGTGCCAGCAGCTCCGGGGACAGCACCTACGAGCAGTACTTC
CDR3aa: CASSSGDSTYEQYF

j_gene: TRBJ2-1
len: 14
d_gene: NA
abundance: NA
v_gene: TRBV19
CDR3nt: TGTGCCAGTAGTAGGACAGCCCTAGCCCCGGGGCAGTTCTTC
CDR3aa: CASSRTALAPGQFF

j_gene: TRBJ1-2
len: 14
d_gene: TRBD1
abundance: NA
v_gene: TRBV28
CDR3nt: TGTGCCAGCAGCTTCGGCGGGACAGGGTTTGGCTACACCTTC
CDR3aa: CASSFGGTGFGYTF

j_gene: TRBJ2-5
len: 15
d_gene: NA
abundance: NA
v_gene: TRBV5-1
CDR3nt: TGCGCCAGCAGCACGGGGAACAGGGGAGGTGAGACCCAGTACTTC
CDR3aa: CASSTGNRGGETQYF

j_gene: TRBJ1-2
len: 14
d_gene: NA
abundance: NA
v_gene: TRBV5-4
CDR3nt: TGTGCCAGCAGCTTGGATAGGGGGGCCAGTGGCTACACCTTC
CDR3aa: CASSLDRGASGYTF

j_gene: TRBJ2-7
len: 12
d_gene: TRBD2
abundance: NA
v_gene: TRBV7-9
CDR3nt: TGTGCCAGCAGCGAGCGGGAGGGCCCGCAGTACTTC
CDR3aa: CASSEREGPQYF

j_gene: TRBJ2-4
len: 16
d_gene: TRBD1
abundance: NA
v_gene: TRBV5-1
CDR3nt: TGCGCCAGCAGCCCCCGGACAGGGCTAGCCAAAAACATTCAGTACTTC
CDR3aa: CASSPRTGLAKNIQYF

j_gene: TRBJ1-1
len: 12
d_gene: NA
abundance: once
v_gene: TRBV11-2
CDR3nt: TGTGCCAGCAGCTCCGCGACAGGCGAAGCTTTCTTT
CDR3aa: CASSSATGEAFF

j_gene: TRBJ2-7
len: 15
d_gene: TRBD1
abundance: once
v_gene: TRBV27
CDR3nt: TGTGCCAGCAGTTTACGGACAGGAGAAACCTACGAGCAGTACTTC
CDR3aa: CASSLRTGETYEQYF

j_gene: TRBJ2-2
len: 13
d_gene: TRBD1
abundance: NA
v_gene: TRBV15
CDR3nt: TGTGCCACTGGGACAGCGAACACCGGGGAGCTGTTTTTT
CDR3aa: CATGTANTGELFF

j_gene: TRBJ1-1
len: 16
d_gene: TRBD1
abundance: once
v_gene: TRBV5-1
CDR3nt: TGCGCCAGCAGCTTCCGTCCCGGGACAGGGACCACTGAAGCTTTCTTT
CDR3aa: CASSFRPGTGTTEAFF

j_gene: TRBJ2-3
len: 16
d_gene: TRBD2
abundance: NA
v_gene: TRBV7-2
CDR3nt: TGTGCCAGCAGCTTTCTAGCGGGAGGTAGGACAGATACGCAGTATTTT
CDR3aa: CASSFLAGGRTDTQYF

j_gene: TRBJ2-2
len: 12
d_gene: NA
abundance: few
v_gene: TRBV10-1
CDR3nt: TGCGCCAGCGGTAGCGATGGCGGGGAGCTGTTTTTT
CDR3aa: CASGSDGGELFF

j_gene: TRBJ2-3
len: 14
d_gene: NA
abundance: NA
v_gene: TRBV5-1
CDR3nt: TGCGCCAGCAGCTTGGACCTTACCGATGCTACGCAGTATTTT
CDR3aa: CASSLDLTDATQYF

j_gene: TRBJ2-3
len: 15
d_gene: TRBD1
abundance: NA
v_gene: TRBV5-1
CDR3nt: TGCGCCAGCAGCTTAAACAGGGGGTTTACAGATACGCAGTATTTT
CDR3aa: CASSLNRGFTDTQYF

j_gene: TRBJ2-4
len: 15
d_gene: NA
abundance: NA
v_gene: TRBV4-1
CDR3nt: TGCGCCAGCAGTCGCGAGGGAGAAGCCAAAAACATTCAGTACTTC
CDR3aa: CASSREGEAKNIQYF

j_gene: TRBJ2-7
len: 15
d_gene: NA
abundance: NA
v_gene: TRBV18
CDR3nt: TGTGCCAGCTCCCCCCTCCCCCCTGGTGGCTCCGAGCAGTACTTC
CDR3aa: CASSPLPPGGSEQYF

j_gene: TRBJ1-1
len: 10
d_gene: NA
abundance: NA
v_gene: TRBV28
CDR3nt: TGTGCCCCAATGAACACTGAAGCTTTCTTT
CDR3aa: CAPMNTEAFF

j_gene: TRBJ1-5
len: 15
d_gene: NA
abundance: NA
v_gene: TRBV19
CDR3nt: TGTGCCAGTAGTATAGCCCTCGTACGTAATCAGCCCCAGCATTTT
CDR3aa: CASSIALVRNQPQHF

j_gene: TRBJ2-7
len: 14
d_gene: NA
abundance: once
v_gene: TRBV5-8
CDR3nt: TGTGCCAGCAGCCCCCGGTGGGTTAGCTACGAGCAGTACTTC
CDR3aa: CASSPRWVSYEQYF

j_gene: TRBJ2-7
len: 14
d_gene: NA
abundance: NA
v_gene: TRBV7-2
CDR3nt: TGTGCCAGCAGCGTTGACAGTACCCCACTCGAGCAGTACTTC
CDR3aa: CASSVDSTPLEQYF

j_gene: TRBJ2-2
len: 15
d_gene: NA
abundance: NA
v_gene: TRBV19
CDR3nt: TGTGCCAGTAGTATGAGACAGTTGAACACCGGGGAGCTGTTTTTT
CDR3aa: CASSMRQLNTGELFF

j_gene: TRBJ2-1
len: 13
d_gene: NA
abundance: NA
v_gene: TRBV2
CDR3nt: TGTGCCAGCAGTGAACTAAGTGGGAGTGAGCAGTTCTTC
CDR3aa: CASSELSGSEQFF

j_gene: TRBJ2-7
len: 16
d_gene: TRBD2
abundance: NA
v_gene: TRBV6-5
CDR3nt: TGTGCCAGCAGTTACTCGACGGCGGGAGGGGCCGGCGAGCAGTACTTC
CDR3aa: CASSYSTAGGAGEQYF

j_gene: TRBJ2-3
len: 15
d_gene: TRBD1
abundance: NA
v_gene: TRBV5-1
CDR3nt: TGCGCCAGCAGCTTGGCCGGGACAGGGACAGATACGCAGTATTTT
CDR3aa: CASSLAGTGTDTQYF